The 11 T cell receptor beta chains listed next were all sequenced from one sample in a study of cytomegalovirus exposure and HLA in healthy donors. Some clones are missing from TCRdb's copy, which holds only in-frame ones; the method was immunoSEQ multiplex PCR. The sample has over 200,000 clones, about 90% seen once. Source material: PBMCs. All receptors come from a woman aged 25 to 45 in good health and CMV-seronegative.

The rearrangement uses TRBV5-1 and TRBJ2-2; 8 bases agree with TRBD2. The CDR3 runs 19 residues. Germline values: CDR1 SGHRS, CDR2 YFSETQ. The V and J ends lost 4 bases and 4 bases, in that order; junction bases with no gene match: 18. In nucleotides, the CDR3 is TGCGCCAGCAGCGCGTTACTGGATATCAGCGGGAGTGGCACCGGGGAGCTGTTTTTT. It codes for CASSALLDISGSGTGELFF.

The CDR3 protein is CASSLDAYEQYF. The CDR3 DNA reads as TGCGCCAGCAGCTTGGACGCTTACGAGCAGTACTTC. The chain combines TRBV5-1 with TRBJ2-7; D is ambiguous. The CDR3 spans 12 residues. The V gene lost 0 bases and the J gene lost 4 bases, with 5 bases spanning the gap. Looked up from germline, CDR1 is SGHRS and CDR2 is YFSETQ.

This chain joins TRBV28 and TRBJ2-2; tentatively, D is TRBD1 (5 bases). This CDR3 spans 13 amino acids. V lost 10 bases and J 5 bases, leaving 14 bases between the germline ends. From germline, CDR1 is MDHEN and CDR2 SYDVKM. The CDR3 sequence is CATIDRRTGELFF. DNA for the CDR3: TGTGCCACCATTGACAGACGGACCGGGGAGCTGTTTTTT. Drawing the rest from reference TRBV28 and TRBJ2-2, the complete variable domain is DVKVTQSSRYLVKRTGEKVFLECVQDMDHENMFWYRQDPGLGLRLIYFSYDVKMKEKGDIPEGYSVSREKKERFSLILESASTNQTSMYLCATIDRRTGELFFGEGSRLTVL.

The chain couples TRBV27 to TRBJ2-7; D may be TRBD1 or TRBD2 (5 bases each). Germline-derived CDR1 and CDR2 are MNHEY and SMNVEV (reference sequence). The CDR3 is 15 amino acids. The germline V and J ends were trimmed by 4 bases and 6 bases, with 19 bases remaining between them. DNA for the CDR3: TGTGCCAGCAGTTCCGTCCGGGACGGCCCGTCCGAGCAGTACTTC. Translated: CASSSVRDGPSEQYF.

The CDR3 region has the DNA TGTGCCAGCAGTGAATACGGGGGGCCCTACGAGCAGTACTTC. Translating gives CASSEYGGPYEQYF. The V and J genes are TRBV6-1 and TRBJ2-7, with a possible D match to TRBD2 (7 bases). Germline CDR1 MNHNS, CDR2 SASEGT. CDR3 size: 14 residues. The V end was cut by 2 bases, the J end by 2 bases, with 10 bases between.

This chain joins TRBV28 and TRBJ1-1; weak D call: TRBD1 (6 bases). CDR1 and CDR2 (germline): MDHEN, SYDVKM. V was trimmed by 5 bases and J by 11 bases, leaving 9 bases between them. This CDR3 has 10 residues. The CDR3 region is CASSRTAAFF. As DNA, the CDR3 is TGTGCCAGCAGTCGGACAGCCGCTTTCTTT.

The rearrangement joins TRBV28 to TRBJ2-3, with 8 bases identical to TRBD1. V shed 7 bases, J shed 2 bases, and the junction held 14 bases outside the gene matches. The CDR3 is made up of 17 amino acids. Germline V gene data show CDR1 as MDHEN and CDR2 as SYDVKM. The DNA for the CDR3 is TGTGCCAGCACCATGACAGGGGAAGGGCCTAACACAGATACGCAGTATTTT. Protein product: CASTMTGEGPNTDTQYF.

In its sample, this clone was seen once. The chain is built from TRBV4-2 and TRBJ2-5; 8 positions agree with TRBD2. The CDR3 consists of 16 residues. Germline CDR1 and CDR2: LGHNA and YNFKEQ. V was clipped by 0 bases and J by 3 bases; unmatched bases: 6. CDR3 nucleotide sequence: TGTGCCAGCAGCCAAGATGTAGCGGGAACAAAAGAGACCCAGTACTTC. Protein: CASSQDVAGTKETQYF.

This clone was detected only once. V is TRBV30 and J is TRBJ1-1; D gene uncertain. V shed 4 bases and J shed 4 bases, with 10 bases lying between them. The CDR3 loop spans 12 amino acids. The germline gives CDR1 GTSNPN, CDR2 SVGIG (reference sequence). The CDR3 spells CAWTRVGTEAFF. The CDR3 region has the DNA TGTGCCTGGACCAGAGTAGGCACTGAAGCTTTCTTT.

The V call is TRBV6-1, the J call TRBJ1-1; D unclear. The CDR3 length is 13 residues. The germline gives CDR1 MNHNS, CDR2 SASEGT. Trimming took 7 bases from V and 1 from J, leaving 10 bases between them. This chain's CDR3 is CASTLGTNTEAFF. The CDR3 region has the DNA TGTGCCAGCACACTGGGCACGAACACTGAAGCTTTCTTT.

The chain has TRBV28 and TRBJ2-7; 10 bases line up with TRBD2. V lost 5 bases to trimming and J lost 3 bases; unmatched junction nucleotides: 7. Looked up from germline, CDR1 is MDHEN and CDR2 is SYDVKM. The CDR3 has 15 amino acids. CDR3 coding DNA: TGTGCCAGCAGTGTCCGCAGCGGGAGGGTCTACGAGCAGTACTTC. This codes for CASSVRSGRVYEQYF. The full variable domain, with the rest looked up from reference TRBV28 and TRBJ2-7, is DVKVTQSSRYLVKRTGEKVFLECVQDMDHENMFWYRQDPGLGLRLIYFSYDVKMKEKGDIPEGYSVSREKKERFSLILESASTNQTSMYLCASSVRSGRVYEQYFGPGTRLTVT.